This T cell receptor (beta chain) was sequenced in a study of T cell responses to AZD1222 COVID-19 vaccine. Broader study findings: Sampled repertoires all dated from after the peak T cell response. Clonal diversity was possibly underestimated, and white British individuals and females predominated among donors.

Regarding this clone: The antigen remains unidentified.

Repertoires were generated with immunoSEQ multiplex PCR, while TCRdb's copy carries only in-frame clones and drops some. The data show roughly 150,000 clones, with 85% to 95% seen just once and roughly 9.1% held by the top ten. V was trimmed by 2 bases and J by 5 bases, leaving 10 bases between them. Germline assignment: CDR1 SGHVS and CDR2 FQNEAQ. CDR3 size: 14 residues. The material was peripheral blood, obtained on day 0 of AZD1222 vaccination. V and J are TRBV7-8 and TRBJ1-5; D possibly corresponds to TRBD1 (6 bases). The TCR comes from an adult in good health. As DNA, the CDR3 is TGTGCCAGCAGCTTATACAGGGCAGATCAGCCCCAGCATTTT. Translated: CASSLYRADQPQHF.